The text below deals with one T cell receptor beta chain. Data came from immunoSEQ multiplex PCR; TCRdb stores just in-frame clones and leaves some out. The profile shows a few hundred thousand clones, 80% to 85% of them singletons. Participants were placed into cohorts based on the clinical history they reported. This record comes from a study of blood T cell repertoires in COVID-19. As for the study in general: Nucleic acid was either cDNA or gDNA, and it came from T cells, B-cell-depleted T cells, or PBMCs.

Germline V gene sequence: CDR1 SGHRS, CDR2 YFSETQ. Trimming removed 3 bases from V and 1 base from J; junction bases left unmatched: 5. This CDR3 has 15 residues. Sequencing used PBMCs or T cells enriched from blood (not recorded which). The J gene is TRBJ2-3, the V gene TRBV5-1; 7 bases match TRBD2. The sequence came from a man in his fifties who had recovered from COVID-19. The CDR3 is CASSWAGDRTDTQYF. For the CDR3, the DNA is TGCGCCAGCAGCTGGGCGGGGGATCGCACAGATACGCAGTATTTT.